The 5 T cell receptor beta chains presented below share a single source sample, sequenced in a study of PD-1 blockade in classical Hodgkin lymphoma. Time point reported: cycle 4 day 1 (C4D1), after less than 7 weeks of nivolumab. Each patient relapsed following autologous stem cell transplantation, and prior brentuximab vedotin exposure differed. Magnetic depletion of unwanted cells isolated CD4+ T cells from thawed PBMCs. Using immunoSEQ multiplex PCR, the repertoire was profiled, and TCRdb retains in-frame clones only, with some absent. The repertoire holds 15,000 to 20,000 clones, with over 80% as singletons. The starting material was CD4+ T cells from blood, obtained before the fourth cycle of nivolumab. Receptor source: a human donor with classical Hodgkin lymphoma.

This CDR3 is CASSMVQETQYF. In DNA form, the CDR3 reads TGTGCCAGTAGTATGGTTCAAGAGACCCAGTACTTC. J is TRBJ2-5 and V is TRBV19; no clear D gene. From germline, CDR1 is LNHDA and CDR2 SQIVND (reference sequence). The CDR3 has 12 amino acids. V lost 3 bases to trimming and J lost 2 bases, with 4 bases between them.

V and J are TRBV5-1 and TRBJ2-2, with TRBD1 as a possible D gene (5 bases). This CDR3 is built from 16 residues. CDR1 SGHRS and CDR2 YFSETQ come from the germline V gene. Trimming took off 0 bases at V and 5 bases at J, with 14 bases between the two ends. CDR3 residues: CASSLAGQGKTGELFF. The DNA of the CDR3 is TGCGCCAGCAGCTTGGCTGGGCAGGGTAAAACCGGGGAGCTGTTTTTT.

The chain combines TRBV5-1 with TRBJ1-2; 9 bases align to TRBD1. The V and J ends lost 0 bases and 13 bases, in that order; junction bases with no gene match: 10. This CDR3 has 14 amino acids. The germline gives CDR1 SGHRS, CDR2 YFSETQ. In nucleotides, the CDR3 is TGCGCCAGCAGCTTGGAACAGGGGGCGCGGGAATCCACCTTC. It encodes CASSLEQGARESTF.

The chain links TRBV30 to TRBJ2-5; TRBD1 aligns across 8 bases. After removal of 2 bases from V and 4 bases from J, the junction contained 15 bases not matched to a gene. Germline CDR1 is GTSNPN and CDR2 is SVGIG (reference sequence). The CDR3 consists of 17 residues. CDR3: CAWSLQWRTGKGETQYF. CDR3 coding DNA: TGTGCCTGGAGTTTACAATGGCGGACAGGGAAAGGAGAGACCCAGTACTTC.

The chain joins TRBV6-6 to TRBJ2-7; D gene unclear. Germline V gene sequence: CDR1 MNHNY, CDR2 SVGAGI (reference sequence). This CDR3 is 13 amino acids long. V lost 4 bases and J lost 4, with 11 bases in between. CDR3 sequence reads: CASSFPEPYEQYF. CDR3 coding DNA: TGTGCCAGCAGTTTCCCCGAACCGTACGAGCAGTACTTC.